This TCR beta chain was sequenced for a study of T cell changes during pregnancy in multiple sclerosis. The assay was immunoSEQ multiplex PCR, and TCRdb's table has in-frame clones only and misses some. The sample records 45,000 or so clones, 95% to 97% being singletons. This CDR3 spans 13 amino acids. The V and J ends lost 2 bases and 1 base respectively, with 4 bases between them. Germline CDR1 and CDR2: SGHTS and YDEGEE. This TCR was sampled from a female donor with multiple sclerosis, enrolled in a pregnancy study. Sequenced material: peripheral blood, taken in the second trimester of pregnancy. This chain uses TRBV5-8 with TRBJ1-5; D not resolved. CDR3 nucleotides: TGTGCCAGCAGCTTTCGGAGCAATCAGCCCCAGCATTTT. It specifies CASSFRSNQPQHF. Drawing the rest from reference TRBV5-8 and TRBJ1-5, the complete variable domain is EAGVTQSPTHLIKTRGQQATLRCSPISGHTSVYWYQQALGLGLQFLLWYDEGEERNRGNFPPRFSGRQFPNYSSELNVNALELEDSALYLCASSFRSNQPQHFGDGTRLSIL.